One and the same sample provided the 22 T cell receptor beta chains below, sequenced in a study of monozygotic twins with inflammatory bowel disease (dated by TCRdb to between 2017 and 2020). The library came from 5' RACE. The instrument given in TCRdb is Illumina HiSeq 2500. TCRdb reprocessed the reads, so every CDR3 protein sequence counts as one entry and DNA is not shown. The sample's table covers a few hundred thousand distinct CDR3 sequences. The top ten clones comprise 2.5% to 3% of the sample. Sequencing was carried out using blood. These receptors were taken from a human donor with ulcerative colitis or Crohn's disease, or a healthy co-twin of an affected twin (not recorded which).

The chain couples TRBV10-3 to TRBJ2-7. This CDR3 contains 14 residues. Germline values: CDR1 ENHRY, CDR2 SYGVKD. The CDR3: CAISDISTTYEQYF.

V usage is TRBV6-2 or TRBV6-3 and J usage is TRBJ1-5. CDR3 length equals 13 residues. The V gene's germline CDR1 is MNHEY and CDR2 SVGEGT. CDR3 amino acids: CASSWSGLEPQHF.

The chain is built from TRBV12-5 and TRBJ2-1; the TRBD1 assignment by TCRdb is unverifiable without DNA. In germline, CDR1 is LGHNT, CDR2 FRNRAP. CDR3 size: 15 residues. CDR3 region: CASDPGQSSYNEQFF.

The chain has TRBV12-3 or TRBV12-4 and TRBJ1-2; TCRdb's assignment of TRBD1 cannot be checked, as there is no DNA. CDR3 length equals 14 residues. The CDR3 is CASTPGQGSWGYTF.

The V call is TRBV18, the J call TRBJ2-3. Germline V CDR1 and CDR2: KGHSH, LQKENI. The CDR3 sequence is 17 residues long. CDR3 sequence: CASSSPLNTASTDTQYF.

The chain has TRBV4-3 and TRBJ2-3; TCRdb picks TRBD1, but there is no DNA to check that call. In germline, CDR1 is LGHNA, CDR2 YSLEER. This CDR3 contains 14 residues. The CDR3 sequence is CASSSDREGDTQYF.

The chain uses TRBV12-3 or TRBV12-4 and TRBJ2-3. The length of the CDR3 is 16 residues. CDR3 amino acids: CASRVSGGMRTDTQYF.

The chain recombines TRBV2 with TRBJ1-3; TCRdb's D call, TRBD1, is unchecked because there is no DNA. Germline CDR1 is SNHLY and CDR2 is FYNNEI. The CDR3 sequence is 13 residues long. This CDR3 is CASRGQVGNTIYF.

The V and J genes are TRBV10-3 and TRBJ1-5; TCRdb indicates TRBD1, and absent DNA this call remains unverified. CDR3 length equals 15 residues. Germline V gene sequence: CDR1 ENHRY, CDR2 SYGVKD. CDR3 sequence reads: CAISSGQGSNQPQHF.

The V call is TRBV2, the J call TRBJ2-1; TCRdb's assignment of TRBD2 cannot be checked, as there is no DNA. Looked up from germline, CDR1 is SNHLY and CDR2 is FYNNEI. The CDR3 has 15 residues. CDR3 protein: CASSSDGWGGNEQFF.

CDR3 amino acids: CASRGDRPLSTEAFF. The chain uses TRBV12-3 or TRBV12-4 and TRBJ1-1; the D call from TCRdb, TRBD1, cannot be confirmed without DNA. The CDR3 runs 15 residues.

The chain combines TRBV1 with TRBJ2-7; the D call of TRBD1 rests on TCRdb alone, since no DNA is present to check it. TRBV1 is a listed pseudogene. This CDR3 has 15 residues. This CDR3 reads CTSSLGQGHSYEQYF.

CDR3 in amino acids: CASTRTESSYNEQFF. J is TRBJ2-1 and V is TRBV21-1. TRBV21-1 constitutes a pseudogene. The CDR3 sequence is 15 residues long.

Here the CDR3 reads CASSLAGQGNTEAFF. The gene calls are TRBV5-1 and TRBJ1-1; the D call from TCRdb, TRBD1, cannot be confirmed without DNA. Per the germline V gene, CDR1 is SGHRS and CDR2 is YFSETQ. CDR3 length equals 15 residues.

The rearrangement links TRBV12-3 or TRBV12-4 to TRBJ2-1; TCRdb picks TRBD1, but there is no DNA to check that call. The CDR3 covers 14 residues. The CDR3 reads CASRSSGGVNEQFF.

The CDR3 loop is CASIPLAADTQYF. V is TRBV25-1 and J is TRBJ2-3; TCRdb calls TRBD1, which cannot be checked without DNA. The CDR3 runs to 13 residues. From germline, CDR1 is MGHDK and CDR2 SYGVNS.

This chain uses TRBV12-3 or TRBV12-4 with TRBJ2-7; TCRdb outputs TRBD1, but without DNA this stays unchecked. This CDR3 contains 14 residues. The CDR3 sequence: CASRARGRSYEQYF.

The CDR3 sequence is CSARDRPPYEQYF. V gene TRBV20-1 combines with J gene TRBJ2-7. CDR1 DFQATT and CDR2 SNEGSKA come from the germline V gene (reference sequence). CDR3 length: 13 residues.

The chain is built from TRBV9 and TRBJ2-1. The CDR3 is made up of 15 amino acids. The germline V gene has CDR1 SGDLS and CDR2 YYNGEE. Here the CDR3 reads CASRGTGGSYNEQFF.

The rearrangement uses TRBV7-9 and TRBJ1-3. CDR3 size: 14 residues. Per the germline V gene, CDR1 is SEHNR and CDR2 is FQNEAQ (reference sequence). The chain's CDR3 is CASSQRRSGNTIYF.

The chain joins TRBV4-3 to TRBJ1-1; TCRdb's D gene call, TRBD1, goes unchecked for lack of DNA. This CDR3 spans 15 amino acids. Germline assignment: CDR1 LGHNA and CDR2 YSLEER. Here the CDR3 reads CASSQADRGYTEAFF.

The chain carries TRBV5-1 and TRBJ1-5; the TRBD1 assignment by TCRdb is unverifiable without DNA. The CDR3 consists of 16 residues. Germline CDR1 SGHRS, CDR2 YFSETQ. The CDR3 sequence is CASSPNPGGGGQPQHF.